The TCR beta chain described here comes from a study of beta chain features in type 1 diabetes. Study background: Comparable age, gender and cell yields were observed in patients relative to healthy donors. Study-level findings and limits: Fewer junction insertions and more nucleotide deletions appeared in type 1 diabetes patients.

Isolated RNA was reverse transcribed in full, so expressed TCRB transcripts were sequenced. The table came from immunoSEQ multiplex PCR; TCRdb's copy has only in-frame clones and leaves some out. Of 400,000 to 600,000 clones listed, about 30% are singletons. The CDR3 loop spans 11 amino acids. V was pared by 1 base and J by 3 bases, with 4 bases between. Germline-derived CDR1 and CDR2 are GTSNPN and SVGIG (reference sequence). Concerning this clone: Its antigen is not identified. The same CDR3 is also encoded by other DNA sequences in this sample.

Sequencing used naive CD4+ T cells from blood. The source of this sequence is a young man in good health. The chain uses TRBV30 and TRBJ2-7; the D is unclear. For the CDR3, the DNA is TGTGCCTGGAGTGCTGTCTACGAGCAGTACTTC. This translates into CAWSAVYEQYF.